What follows are 3 T cell receptor beta chains derived from one specimen sequenced in a study of blood T cell repertoires in COVID-19. The repertoire was sequenced with immunoSEQ multiplex PCR; TCRdb's copy has only in-frame clones and lacks some. The profile shows under 300,000 clones, 86% of them singletons. Sequenced input: peripheral blood. The receptors stem from a man aged 18 to 30 with active or convalescent COVID-19.

The CDR3 DNA sequence: TGTGCCAGCAGTTACCCGCAGGGTAAAACAGATACGCAGTATTTT. This encodes CASSYPQGKTDTQYF. The rearrangement joins TRBV6-6 to TRBJ2-3; the D gene is possibly TRBD1 (5 bases). This CDR3 is 15 amino acids long. Germline-derived CDR1 and CDR2 are MNHNY and SVGAGI (reference sequence). The germline V and J ends were trimmed by 2 bases and 3 bases, with 12 bases remaining between them.

J is TRBJ1-1 and V is TRBV19; D is unresolved. Looked up from germline, CDR1 is LNHDA and CDR2 is SQIVND (reference sequence). With 9 bases removed from V and 4 bases from J, the gap between germline ends came to 9 bases. The CDR3 length is 11 residues. This CDR3 reads CASAGSTEAFF. CDR3 nucleotide sequence: TGTGCCAGCGCGGGTAGCACTGAAGCTTTCTTT.

The gene calls are TRBV28 and TRBJ2-1; 8 bases agree with TRBD1. The germline V gene has CDR1 MDHEN and CDR2 SYDVKM. The ends lost 7 bases at V and 10 bases at J; junction bases unmatched: 9. The CDR3 has 13 residues. Here the CDR3 DNA reads TGTGCCAGCAACCTCCAGGGACAGGCCGAGCAGTTCTTC. Protein product: CASNLQGQAEQFF.